This is a list of T cell receptor beta chains from one sample in a study of shared clonotypes between healthy human individuals. Assay used: immunoSEQ multiplex PCR; TCRdb lists only in-frame clones, some missing. The table shows roughly 2,000,000 clones, with just under 95% occurring only once. Sample: naive CD8+ T cells from PBMCs. The source is a man aged 18 to 35 in good health. Some clones in this sample may be carry-over from other donors' samples. CDR3s include the opening cysteine and the closing phenylalanine or tryptophan. A D gene is named only where the DNA matches it firmly. Part of the rows lack a size; the others show once, few, many or a class for expanded clones.

v_call	j_call	clone_size	d_call	cdr3_aa	cdr3_nt
TRBV7-8	TRBJ2-7	.	TRBD2	CASSLRNSGSGGNEQYF	TGTGCCAGCAGCTTAAGAAACAGCGGGAGCGGCGGGAACGAGCAGTACTTC
TRBV9	TRBJ2-7	.	TRBD1	CASSVDPGQGAYEQYF	TGTGCCAGCAGCGTAGATCCCGGACAGGGGGCCTACGAGCAGTACTTC
TRBV28	TRBJ2-7	.	.	CASSLRFGEQYF	TGTGCCAGCAGTTTAAGGTTCGGAGAGCAGTACTTC
TRBV10-3	TRBJ2-6	.	.	CAISGPPSGDGANVLTF	TGTGCCATCAGTGGCCCCCCCTCGGGTGATGGGGCCAACGTCCTGACTTTC
TRBV7-9	TRBJ2-5	once	.	CASSRELEEETQYF	TGTGCCAGCAGCCGCGAACTGGAGGAAGAGACCCAGTACTTC
TRBV6-1	TRBJ2-6	.	.	CASSEWAGSLSGANVLTF	TGTGCCAGCAGTGAATGGGCAGGTAGTCTCTCTGGGGCCAACGTCCTGACTTTC
TRBV29-1	TRBJ2-7	.	TRBD2	CSVRGGTYEQYF	TGCAGCGTCCGCGGGGGAACCTACGAGCAGTACTTC
TRBV27	TRBJ1-1	.	.	CASGSTVLWTVSGLNTEAFF	TGTGCCAGCGGATCGACAGTGCTATGGACAGTGTCGGGGTTGAACACTGAAGCTTTCTTT
TRBV9	TRBJ2-1	.	.	CASSGLMDEQFF	TGTGCCAGCAGCGGCCTCATGGATGAGCAGTTCTTC
TRBV7-2	TRBJ2-1	.	.	CASSFYGTSYNEQFF	TGTGCCAGCAGCTTCTACGGGACCTCCTACAATGAGCAGTTCTTC
TRBV19	TRBJ2-7	.	.	CASSETSAYEQYF	TGTGCCAGTAGTGAAACATCGGCCTACGAGCAGTACTTC
TRBV5-4	TRBJ1-2	.	.	CASINWGVEGGYTF	TGTGCCAGCATCAATTGGGGGGTAGAGGGAGGCTACACCTTC
TRBV19	TRBJ1-1	.	.	CASNQGTPNTEAFF	TGTGCCAGTAATCAGGGCACCCCGAACACTGAAGCTTTCTTT
TRBV28	TRBJ1-5	once	.	CASRTWRGNQPQHF	TGTGCCAGCAGGACGTGGCGTGGGAATCAGCCCCAGCATTTT
TRBV10-3	TRBJ2-1	.	.	CAISENPGGIFNEQFF	TGTGCCATCAGTGAAAATCCCGGGGGTATCTTCAATGAGCAGTTCTTC
TRBV2	TRBJ1-4	few	.	CASSEGGAEKLFF	TGTGCCAGCAGTGAAGGTGGTGCTGAAAAACTGTTTTTT
TRBV2	TRBJ2-7	once	TRBD1	CATTPNAGTGYEQYF	TGTGCCACCACCCCCAATGCCGGGACAGGTTACGAGCAGTACTTC
TRBV5-1	TRBJ2-1	.	.	CASSSDFYNEQFF	TGCGCCAGCAGCTCGGACTTCTACAATGAGCAGTTCTTC
TRBV6-1	TRBJ2-7	.	.	CASRLRDVGSYEQYF	TGTGCCAGCAGACTCCGGGACGTGGGTTCCTACGAGCAGTACTTC
TRBV7-9	TRBJ1-3	once	TRBD1	CASSSRTGTTTIYF	TGTGCCAGCAGCTCACGGACAGGGACGACAACCATATATTTT
TRBV19	TRBJ2-5	.	.	CASSERGIQETQYF	TGTGCCAGTAGTGAACGGGGGATTCAAGAGACCCAGTACTTC
TRBV7-9	TRBJ2-7	.	.	CASIYWERIEFYEQYF	TGTGCCAGCATTTATTGGGAGAGGATTGAGTTCTACGAGCAGTACTTC
TRBV6-1	TRBJ2-1	.	TRBD2	CASSEFSGRGNEQFF	TGTGCCAGCAGTGAATTCAGCGGGAGAGGTAATGAGCAGTTCTTC
TRBV6-5	TRBJ2-7	.	.	CASSYLTDGSYEQYF	TGTGCCAGCAGTTACCTAACAGACGGGTCCTACGAGCAGTACTTC
TRBV4-1	TRBJ1-4	.	.	CASSQERGRGLGEKLFF	TGCGCCAGCAGCCAAGAGAGGGGCAGGGGTTTGGGTGAAAAACTGTTTTTT
TRBV9	TRBJ2-3	.	TRBD2	CASSVAGRGITDTQYF	TGTGCCAGCAGCGTAGCCGGGAGGGGCATCACAGATACGCAGTATTTT
TRBV28	TRBJ1-4	.	TRBD1	CASSLGRGRSEAEKLFF	TGTGCCAGCAGTTTGGGTAGGGGGCGGTCCGAGGCTGAAAAACTGTTTTTT
TRBV29-1	TRBJ1-2	.	.	CSVEDISELDYGYTF	TGCAGCGTTGAAGATATCTCAGAGTTGGACTATGGCTACACCTTC
TRBV9	TRBJ2-4	once	TRBD2	CASSSRGGTDIQYF	TGTGCCAGCAGCTCTCGGGGGGGTACGGACATTCAGTACTTC
TRBV5-1	TRBJ2-3	.	TRBD2	CASSLDGLAGGHQDTQYF	TGCGCCAGCAGCTTGGATGGGCTAGCGGGAGGGCATCAAGATACGCAGTATTTT
TRBV27	TRBJ2-1	once	TRBD1	CATWTGWNEQFF	TGTGCCACCTGGACAGGGTGGAATGAGCAGTTCTTC
TRBV6-1	TRBJ1-3	.	.	CASILSTRRPDTIYF	TGTGCCAGCATTCTTTCCACAAGGCGCCCGGACACCATATATTTT
TRBV20-1	TRBJ1-1	.	.	CSARVGGDAFF	TGCAGTGCTAGAGTGGGTGGAGACGCTTTCTTT
TRBV19	TRBJ2-1	.	.	CASSAGPYNEQFF	TGTGCCAGTAGTGCAGGGCCATACAATGAGCAGTTCTTC
TRBV13	TRBJ2-3	.	TRBD2	CASSYQTSGALGDTQYF	TGTGCCAGCAGCTACCAGACTAGCGGGGCTTTGGGAGATACGCAGTATTTT
TRBV2	TRBJ1-4	once	TRBD1	CASRSDRVLNEKLFF	TGTGCCAGCAGATCAGACAGGGTCCTTAATGAAAAACTGTTTTTT
TRBV27	TRBJ2-7	.	.	CASSPLPGAYEQYF	TGTGCCAGCAGTCCCTTGCCAGGGGCCTACGAGCAGTACTTC
TRBV9	TRBJ1-1	.	TRBD1	CASSVGDSTGAFF	TGTGCCAGCAGCGTAGGGGACAGTACCGGGGCTTTCTTT
TRBV5-1	TRBJ2-7	.	TRBD1	CASSLDRGAYEQYF	TGCGCCAGCAGCTTGGACAGGGGGGCCTACGAGCAGTACTTC
TRBV27	TRBJ2-7	once	.	CASSFGQPSSYEQYF	TGTGCCAGCAGTTTTGGACAGCCTAGCTCCTACGAGCAGTACTTC
TRBV2	TRBJ2-5	.	TRBD2	CARRGGRASETQYF	TGTGCCAGACGGGGGGGCCGCGCGTCGGAGACCCAGTACTTC
TRBV7-9	TRBJ2-2	once	.	CASSLHANTGELFF	TGTGCCAGCAGCTTGCATGCGAACACCGGGGAGCTGTTTTTT
TRBV11-2	TRBJ2-3	.	.	CASSLVTGLTDTQYF	TGTGCCAGCAGCTTAGTGACCGGACTCACAGATACGCAGTATTTT
TRBV7-8	TRBJ2-3	once	TRBD2	CASRTSLSTDTQYF	TGTGCCAGCAGGACTAGCTTAAGCACAGATACGCAGTATTTT
TRBV4-1	TRBJ2-1	.	.	CASSPRGDEQFF	TGCGCCAGCAGCCCTAGGGGGGATGAGCAGTTCTTC
TRBV14	TRBJ2-3	.	TRBD2	CASSLLAGVADTQYF	TGTGCCAGCAGCCTACTAGCGGGAGTAGCAGATACGCAGTATTTT
TRBV7-8	TRBJ1-5	.	.	CASSLAHRDNQPQHF	TGTGCCAGCAGCTTAGCCCACAGGGATAATCAGCCCCAGCATTTT
TRBV15	TRBJ2-7	.	TRBD1	CATSRDREYEQYF	TGTGCCACCAGCAGGGACAGGGAATACGAGCAGTACTTC
TRBV11-2	TRBJ2-1	once	TRBD2	CASSPGLADNEQFF	TGTGCCAGCAGCCCGGGACTAGCAGACAATGAGCAGTTCTTC
TRBV4-1	TRBJ2-7	.	TRBD1	CASSQVGGRGMNEQYF	TGCGCCAGCAGCCAAGTTGGGGGCAGGGGGATGAACGAGCAGTACTTC